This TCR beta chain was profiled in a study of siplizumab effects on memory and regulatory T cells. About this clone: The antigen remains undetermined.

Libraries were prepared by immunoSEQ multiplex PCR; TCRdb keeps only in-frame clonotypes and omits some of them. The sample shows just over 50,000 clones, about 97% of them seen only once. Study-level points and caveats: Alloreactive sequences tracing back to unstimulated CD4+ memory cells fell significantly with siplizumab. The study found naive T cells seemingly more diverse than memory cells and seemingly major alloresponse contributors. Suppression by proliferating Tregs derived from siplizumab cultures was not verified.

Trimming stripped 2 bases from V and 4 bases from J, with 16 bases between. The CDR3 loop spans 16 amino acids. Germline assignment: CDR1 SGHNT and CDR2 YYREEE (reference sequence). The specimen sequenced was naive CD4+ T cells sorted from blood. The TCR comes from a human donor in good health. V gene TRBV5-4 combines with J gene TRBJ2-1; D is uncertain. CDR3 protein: CASSLSNSLTYNEQFF. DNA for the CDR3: TGTGCCAGCAGCTTAAGTAACAGTTTGACGTACAATGAGCAGTTCTTC.